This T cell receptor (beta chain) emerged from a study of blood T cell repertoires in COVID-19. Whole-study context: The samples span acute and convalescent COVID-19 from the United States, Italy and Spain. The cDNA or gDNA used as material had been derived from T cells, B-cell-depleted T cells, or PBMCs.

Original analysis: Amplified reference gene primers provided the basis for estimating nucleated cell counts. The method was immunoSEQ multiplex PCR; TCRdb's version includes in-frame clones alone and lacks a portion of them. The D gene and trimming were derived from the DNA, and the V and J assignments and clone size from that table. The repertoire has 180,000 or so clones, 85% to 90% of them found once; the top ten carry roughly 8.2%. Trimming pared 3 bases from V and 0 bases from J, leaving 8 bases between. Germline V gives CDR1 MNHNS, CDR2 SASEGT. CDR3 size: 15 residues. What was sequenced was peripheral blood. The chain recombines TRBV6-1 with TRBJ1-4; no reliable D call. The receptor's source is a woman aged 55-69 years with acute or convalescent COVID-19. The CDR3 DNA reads TGTGCCAGCAGTGAGACACTGCCAACTAATGAAAAACTGTTTTTT. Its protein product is CASSETLPTNEKLFF.